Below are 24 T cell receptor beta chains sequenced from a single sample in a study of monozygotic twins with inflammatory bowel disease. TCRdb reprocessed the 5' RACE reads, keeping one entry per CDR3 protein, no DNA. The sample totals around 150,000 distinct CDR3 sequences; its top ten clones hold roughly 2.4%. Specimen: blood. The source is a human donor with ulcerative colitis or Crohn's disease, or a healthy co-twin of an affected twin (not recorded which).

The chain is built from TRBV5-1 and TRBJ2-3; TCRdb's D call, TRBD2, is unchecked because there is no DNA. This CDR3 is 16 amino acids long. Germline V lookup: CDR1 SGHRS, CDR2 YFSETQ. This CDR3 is CASSPRQGGAYGTQYF.

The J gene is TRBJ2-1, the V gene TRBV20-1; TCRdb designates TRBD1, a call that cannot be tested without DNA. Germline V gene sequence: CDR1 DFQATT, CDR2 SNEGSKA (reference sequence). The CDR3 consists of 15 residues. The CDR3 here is CSAIRDHDVYNEQFF.

CDR3 sequence reads: CATSDGFIEQFF. This chain connects TRBV24-1 to TRBJ2-1. CDR1 and CDR2 from the germline V gene are KGHDR and SFDVKD. The CDR3 has 12 residues.

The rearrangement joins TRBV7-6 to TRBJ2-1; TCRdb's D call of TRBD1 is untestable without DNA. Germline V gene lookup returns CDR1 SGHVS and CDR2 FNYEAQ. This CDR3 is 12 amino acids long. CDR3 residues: CASSFFRGSQFF.

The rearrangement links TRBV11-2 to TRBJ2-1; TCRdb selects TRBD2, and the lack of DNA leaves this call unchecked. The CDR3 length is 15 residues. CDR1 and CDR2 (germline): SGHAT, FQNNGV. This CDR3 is CASSLGEGLVNEQFF. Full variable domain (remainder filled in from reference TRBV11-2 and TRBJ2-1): EAGVAQSPRYKIIEKRQSVAFWCNPISGHATLYWYQQILGQGPKLLIQFQNNGVVDDSQLPKDRFSAERLKGVDSTLKIQPAKLEDSAVYLCASSLGEGLVNEQFFGPGTRLTVL.

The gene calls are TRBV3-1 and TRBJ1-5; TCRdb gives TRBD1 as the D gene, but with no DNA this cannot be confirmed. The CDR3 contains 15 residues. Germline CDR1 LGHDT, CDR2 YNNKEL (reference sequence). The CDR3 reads CASSPGRRPGQPQHF.

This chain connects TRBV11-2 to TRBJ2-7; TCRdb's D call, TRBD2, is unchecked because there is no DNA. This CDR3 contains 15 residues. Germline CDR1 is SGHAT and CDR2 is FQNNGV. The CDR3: CASNLGTSGSHEQYF.

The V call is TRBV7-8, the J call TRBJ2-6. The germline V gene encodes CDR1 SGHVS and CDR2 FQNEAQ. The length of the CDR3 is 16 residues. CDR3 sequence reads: CASSLAGDSGANVLTF.

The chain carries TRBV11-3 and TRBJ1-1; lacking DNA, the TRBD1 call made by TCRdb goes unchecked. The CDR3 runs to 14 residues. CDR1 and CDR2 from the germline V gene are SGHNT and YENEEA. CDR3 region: CASSLAGYGTEAFF.

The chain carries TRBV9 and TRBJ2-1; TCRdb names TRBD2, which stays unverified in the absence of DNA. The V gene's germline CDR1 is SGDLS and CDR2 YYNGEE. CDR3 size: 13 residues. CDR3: CASSLGLAGKQFF.

CDR3 in amino acids: CASSMVTSGSYNEQFF. The chain employs TRBV19 and TRBJ2-1; TCRdb outputs TRBD2, but without DNA this stays unchecked. The V gene's germline CDR1 is LNHDA and CDR2 SQIVND (reference sequence). The CDR3 consists of 16 residues.

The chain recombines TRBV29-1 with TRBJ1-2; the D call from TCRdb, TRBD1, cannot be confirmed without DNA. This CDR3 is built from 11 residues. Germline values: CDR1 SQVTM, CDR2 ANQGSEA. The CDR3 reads CSVEGTGPLTF.

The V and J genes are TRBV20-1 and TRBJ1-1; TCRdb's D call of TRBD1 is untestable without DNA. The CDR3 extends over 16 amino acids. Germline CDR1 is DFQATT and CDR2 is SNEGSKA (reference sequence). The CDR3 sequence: CSAGPQTGSENTEAFF.

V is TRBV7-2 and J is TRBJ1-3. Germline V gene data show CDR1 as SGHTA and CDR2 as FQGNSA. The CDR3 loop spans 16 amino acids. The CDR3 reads CASSLVAGLTGNTIYF.

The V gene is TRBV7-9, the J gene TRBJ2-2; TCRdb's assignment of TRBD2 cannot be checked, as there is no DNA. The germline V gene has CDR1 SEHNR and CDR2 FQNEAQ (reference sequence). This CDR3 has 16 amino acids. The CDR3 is CASSLGPAGNTGELFF.

This chain's CDR3 is CASRTSGSYNEQFF. The gene calls are TRBV7-2 and TRBJ2-1; TCRdb's D call of TRBD2 is untestable without DNA. The CDR3 is 14 amino acids. Looked up from germline, CDR1 is SGHTA and CDR2 is FQGNSA.

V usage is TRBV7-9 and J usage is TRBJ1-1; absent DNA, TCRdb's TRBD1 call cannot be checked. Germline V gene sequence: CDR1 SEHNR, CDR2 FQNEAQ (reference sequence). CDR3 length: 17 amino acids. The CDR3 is CASSFSGTPPRWTEAFF.

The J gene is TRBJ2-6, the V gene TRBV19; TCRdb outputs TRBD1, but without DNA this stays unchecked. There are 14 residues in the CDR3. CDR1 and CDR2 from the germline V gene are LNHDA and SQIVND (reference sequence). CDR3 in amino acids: CASTPSVGANVLTF.

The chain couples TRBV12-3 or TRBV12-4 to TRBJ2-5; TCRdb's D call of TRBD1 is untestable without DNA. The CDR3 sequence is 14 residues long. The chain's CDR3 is CASSLQGGGETQYF.

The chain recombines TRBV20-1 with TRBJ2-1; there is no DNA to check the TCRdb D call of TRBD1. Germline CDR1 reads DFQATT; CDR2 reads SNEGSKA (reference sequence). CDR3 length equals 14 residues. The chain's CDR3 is CSAPTTGSYNEQFF.

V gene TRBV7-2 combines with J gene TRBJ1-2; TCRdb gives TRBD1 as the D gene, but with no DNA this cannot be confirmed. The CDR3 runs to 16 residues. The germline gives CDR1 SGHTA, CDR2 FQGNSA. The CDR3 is CASSLEQGNAWHGYTF.

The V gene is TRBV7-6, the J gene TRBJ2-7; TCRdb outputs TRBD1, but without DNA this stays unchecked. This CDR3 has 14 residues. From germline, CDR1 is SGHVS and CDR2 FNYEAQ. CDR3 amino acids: CASSFDADSYEQYF. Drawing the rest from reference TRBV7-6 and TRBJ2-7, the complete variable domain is GAGVSQSPRYKVTKRGQDVALRCDPISGHVSLYWYRQALGQGPEFLTYFNYEAQQDKSGLPNDRFSAERPEGSISTLTIQRTEQRDSAMYRCASSFDADSYEQYFGPGTRLTVT.

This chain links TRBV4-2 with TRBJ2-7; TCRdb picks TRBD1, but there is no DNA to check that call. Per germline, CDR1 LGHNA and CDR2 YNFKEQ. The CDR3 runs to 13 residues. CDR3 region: CAGSQPWTYEQYF.

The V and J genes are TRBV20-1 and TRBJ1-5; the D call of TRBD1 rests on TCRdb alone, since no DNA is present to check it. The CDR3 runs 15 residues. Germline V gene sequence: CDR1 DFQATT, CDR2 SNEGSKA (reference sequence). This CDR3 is CGAIEDSYSNQPQHF.